The sequence of this TCR beta chain was determined in a study of T cell responses to AZD1222 COVID-19 vaccine. Study-level background: Second doses that came at about 4 or about 12 weeks were put together.

Germline CDR1 reads MGHRA; CDR2 reads YSYEKL. This CDR3 has 14 residues. V was trimmed by 0 bases and J by 8 bases, leaving 13 bases between them. This clone has a single count. Its antigen is as yet unknown. Study-wide points: Rises in breadth and depth of Spike-specific TCRs came after two AZD1222 doses. Spike as a whole was targeted by vaccine-associated CD4 TCRs, dominant at 160-218 and 743-854. The study identified only five to seven AZD1222 recipients as seropositive at baseline.

Sequencing used immunoSEQ multiplex PCR; TCRdb keeps in-frame clones, though not all of them. The sample lists fewer than 150,000 clones; approximately 88% were seen once. The sequence came from an adult in good health. Sequencing was performed on peripheral blood, taken on day 0 of AZD1222 vaccination. The chain couples TRBV4-1 to TRBJ1-1, with a weak D call TRBD1 (5 bases). The DNA for the CDR3 is TGCGCCAGCAGCCAAGAAGGTCTAGGGGAAGAAGCTTTCTTT. Its protein is CASSQEGLGEEAFF.